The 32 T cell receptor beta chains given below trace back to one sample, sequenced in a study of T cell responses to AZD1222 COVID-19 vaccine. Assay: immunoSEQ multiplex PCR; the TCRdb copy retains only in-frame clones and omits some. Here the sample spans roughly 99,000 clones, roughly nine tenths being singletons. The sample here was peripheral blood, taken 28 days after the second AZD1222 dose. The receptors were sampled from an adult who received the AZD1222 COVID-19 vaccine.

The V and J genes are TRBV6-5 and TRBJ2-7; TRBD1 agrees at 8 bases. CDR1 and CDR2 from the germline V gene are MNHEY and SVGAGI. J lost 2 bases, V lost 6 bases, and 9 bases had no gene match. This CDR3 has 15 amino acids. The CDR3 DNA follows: TGTGCCAGCAGGTATGGACAGGGAGTGACCTACGAGCAGTACTTC. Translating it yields CASRYGQGVTYEQYF.

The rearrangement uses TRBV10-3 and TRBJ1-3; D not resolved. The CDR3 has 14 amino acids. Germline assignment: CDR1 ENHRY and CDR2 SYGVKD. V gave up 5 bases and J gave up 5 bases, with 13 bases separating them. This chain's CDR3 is CAISSAAERNTIYF. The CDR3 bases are TGTGCCATCAGTAGCGCCGCTGAGCGAAACACCATATATTTT.

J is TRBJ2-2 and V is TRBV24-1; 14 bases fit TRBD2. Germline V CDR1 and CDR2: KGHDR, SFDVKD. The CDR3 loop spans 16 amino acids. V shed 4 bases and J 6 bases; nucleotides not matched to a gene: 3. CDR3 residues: CATSERLAGGAGELFF. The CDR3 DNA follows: TGTGCCACCAGTGAGCGACTAGCGGGAGGGGCCGGGGAGCTGTTTTTT.

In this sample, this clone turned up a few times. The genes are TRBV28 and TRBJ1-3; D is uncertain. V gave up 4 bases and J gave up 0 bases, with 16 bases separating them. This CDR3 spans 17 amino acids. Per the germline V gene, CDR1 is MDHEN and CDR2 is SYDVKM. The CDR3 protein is CASSSSGRFLSGNTIYF. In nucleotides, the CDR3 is TGTGCCAGCAGTTCAAGTGGGCGGTTCCTCTCTGGAAACACCATATATTTT.

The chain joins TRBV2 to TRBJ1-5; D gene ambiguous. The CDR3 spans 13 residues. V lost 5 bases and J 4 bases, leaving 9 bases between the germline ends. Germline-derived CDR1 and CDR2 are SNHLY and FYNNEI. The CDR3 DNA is TGTGCCAGCAGTCGGACGGATAATCAGCCCCAGCATTTT. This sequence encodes CASSRTDNQPQHF.

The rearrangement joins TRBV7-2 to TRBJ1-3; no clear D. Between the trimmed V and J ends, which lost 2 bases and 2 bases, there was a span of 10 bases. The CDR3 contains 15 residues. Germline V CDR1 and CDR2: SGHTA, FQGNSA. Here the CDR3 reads CASSLQDSAGNTIYF. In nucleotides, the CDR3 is TGTGCCAGCAGCTTACAGGATTCCGCTGGAAACACCATATATTTT.

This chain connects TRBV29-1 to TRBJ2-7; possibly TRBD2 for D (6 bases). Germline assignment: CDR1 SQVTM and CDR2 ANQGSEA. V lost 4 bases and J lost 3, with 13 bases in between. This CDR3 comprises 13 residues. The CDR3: CSVGQVGGYEQYF. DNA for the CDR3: TGCAGCGTTGGGCAAGTGGGAGGCTACGAGCAGTACTTC.

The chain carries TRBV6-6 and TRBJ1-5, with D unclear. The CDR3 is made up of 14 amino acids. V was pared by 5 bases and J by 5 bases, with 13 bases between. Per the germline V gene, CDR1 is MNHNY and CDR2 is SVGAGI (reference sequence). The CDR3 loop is CASSERGSYQPQHF. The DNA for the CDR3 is TGTGCCAGCAGTGAGCGGGGTTCGTATCAGCCCCAGCATTTT.

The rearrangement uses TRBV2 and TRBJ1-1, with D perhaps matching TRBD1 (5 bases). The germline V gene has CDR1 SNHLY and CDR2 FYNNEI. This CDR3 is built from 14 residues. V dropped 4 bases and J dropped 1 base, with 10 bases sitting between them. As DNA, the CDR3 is TGTGCCAGCAGTGGTGGGGGAACGAACACTGAAGCTTTCTTT. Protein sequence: CASSGGGTNTEAFF.

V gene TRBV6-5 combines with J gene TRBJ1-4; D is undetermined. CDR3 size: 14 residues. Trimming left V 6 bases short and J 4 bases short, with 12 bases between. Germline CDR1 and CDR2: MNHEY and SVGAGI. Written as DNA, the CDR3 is TGTGCCAGCAGCGTGGGCCTGATTAATGAAAAACTGTTTTTT. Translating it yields CASSVGLINEKLFF.

The CDR3 bases are TGTGCCAGCAGCCTACAACAGGGAGATACGCAGTATTTT. It encodes CASSLQQGDTQYF. The gene calls are TRBV2 and TRBJ2-3; D possibly corresponds to TRBD1 (6 bases). Germline CDR1 SNHLY, CDR2 FYNNEI. The V and J ends lost 6 bases and 5 bases respectively, with 12 bases between them. CDR3 size: 13 residues.

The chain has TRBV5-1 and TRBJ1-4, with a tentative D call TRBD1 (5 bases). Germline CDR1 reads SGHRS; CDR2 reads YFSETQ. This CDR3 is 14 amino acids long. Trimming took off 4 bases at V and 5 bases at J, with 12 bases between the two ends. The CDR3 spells CASSQGLVNEKLFF. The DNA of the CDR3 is TGCGCCAGCAGCCAGGGCCTAGTGAATGAAAAACTGTTTTTT.

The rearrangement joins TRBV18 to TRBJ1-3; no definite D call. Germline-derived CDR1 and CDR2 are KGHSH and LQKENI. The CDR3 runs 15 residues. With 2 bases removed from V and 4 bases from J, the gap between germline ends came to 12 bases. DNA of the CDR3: TGTGCCAGCTCACCAGACCCGGCTTCGGGAAACACCATATATTTT. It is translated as CASSPDPASGNTIYF.

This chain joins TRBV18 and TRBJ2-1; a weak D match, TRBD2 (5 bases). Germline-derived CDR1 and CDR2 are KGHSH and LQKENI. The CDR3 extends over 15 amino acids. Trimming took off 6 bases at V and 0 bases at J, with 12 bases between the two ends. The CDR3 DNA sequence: TGTGCCAGCTCGCAGACGGGGAGCTCCTACAATGAGCAGTTCTTC. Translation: CASSQTGSSYNEQFF. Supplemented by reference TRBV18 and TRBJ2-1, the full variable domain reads NAGVMQNPRHLVRRRGQEARLRCSPMKGHSHVYWYRQLPEEGLKFMVYLQKENIIDESGMPKERFSAEFPKEGPSILRIQQVVRGDSAAYFCASSQTGSSYNEQFFGPGTRLTVL.

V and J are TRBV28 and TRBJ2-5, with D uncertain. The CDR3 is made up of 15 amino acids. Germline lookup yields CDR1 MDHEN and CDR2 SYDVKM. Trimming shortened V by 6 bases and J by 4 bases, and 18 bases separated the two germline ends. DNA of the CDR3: TGTGCCAGCAGCGGTGGGCTTAATTATTCAGAGACCCAGTACTTC. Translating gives CASSGGLNYSETQYF.

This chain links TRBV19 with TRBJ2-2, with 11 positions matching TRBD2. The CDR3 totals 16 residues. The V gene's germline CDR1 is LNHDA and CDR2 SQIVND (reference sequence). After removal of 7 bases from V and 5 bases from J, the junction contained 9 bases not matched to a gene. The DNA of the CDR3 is TGTGCCAGTACTTTAGCGGGAGGGCCGTGGACCGGGGAGCTGTTTTTT. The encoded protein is CASTLAGGPWTGELFF. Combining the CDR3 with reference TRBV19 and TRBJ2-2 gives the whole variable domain DGGITQSPKYLFRKEGQNVTLSCEQNLNHDAMYWYRQDPGQGLRLIYYSQIVNDFQKGDIAEGYSVSREKKESFPLTVTSAQKNPTAFYLCASTLAGGPWTGELFFGEGSRLTVL.

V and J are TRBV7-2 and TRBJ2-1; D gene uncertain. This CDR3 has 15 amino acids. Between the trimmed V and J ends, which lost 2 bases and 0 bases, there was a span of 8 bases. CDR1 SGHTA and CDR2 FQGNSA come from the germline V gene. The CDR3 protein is CASSLSASSYNEQFF. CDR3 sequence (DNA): TGTGCCAGCAGCTTAAGTGCCAGCTCCTACAATGAGCAGTTCTTC.

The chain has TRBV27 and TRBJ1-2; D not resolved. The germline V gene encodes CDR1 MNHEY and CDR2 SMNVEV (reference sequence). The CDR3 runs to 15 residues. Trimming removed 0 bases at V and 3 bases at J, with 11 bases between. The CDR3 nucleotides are TGTGCCAGCAGTTTATCGGGAGGAGCTCACTATGGCTACACCTTC. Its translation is CASSLSGGAHYGYTF.

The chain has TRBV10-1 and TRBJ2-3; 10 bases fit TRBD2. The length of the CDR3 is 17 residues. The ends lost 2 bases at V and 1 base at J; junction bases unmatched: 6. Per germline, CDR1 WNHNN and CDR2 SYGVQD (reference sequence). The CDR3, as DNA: TGCGCCAGCAGTGAGAACTTCGGACTAGCGGGCACAGATACGCAGTATTTT. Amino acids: CASSENFGLAGTDTQYF.

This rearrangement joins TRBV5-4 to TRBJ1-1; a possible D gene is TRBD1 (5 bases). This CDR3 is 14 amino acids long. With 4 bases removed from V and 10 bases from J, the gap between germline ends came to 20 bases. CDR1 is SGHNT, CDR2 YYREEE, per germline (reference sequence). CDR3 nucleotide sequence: TGTGCCAGCAGCAACGGGACTTCTCGTCCCTCAGCTTTCTTT. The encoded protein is CASSNGTSRPSAFF.

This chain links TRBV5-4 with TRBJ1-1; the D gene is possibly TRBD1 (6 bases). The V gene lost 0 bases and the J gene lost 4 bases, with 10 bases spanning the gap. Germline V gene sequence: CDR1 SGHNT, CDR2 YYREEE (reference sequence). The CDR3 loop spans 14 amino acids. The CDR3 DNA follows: TGTGCCAGCAGCTTGGAGGGGGTTCGCACTGAAGCTTTCTTT. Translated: CASSLEGVRTEAFF.

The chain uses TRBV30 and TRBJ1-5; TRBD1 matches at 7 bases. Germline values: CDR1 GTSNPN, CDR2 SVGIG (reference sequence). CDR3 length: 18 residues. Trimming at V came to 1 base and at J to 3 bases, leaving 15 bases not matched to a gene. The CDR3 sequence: CAWSAQRGPGAYNQPQHF. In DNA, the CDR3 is TGTGCCTGGAGTGCCCAAAGGGGGCCAGGGGCTTACAATCAGCCCCAGCATTTT.

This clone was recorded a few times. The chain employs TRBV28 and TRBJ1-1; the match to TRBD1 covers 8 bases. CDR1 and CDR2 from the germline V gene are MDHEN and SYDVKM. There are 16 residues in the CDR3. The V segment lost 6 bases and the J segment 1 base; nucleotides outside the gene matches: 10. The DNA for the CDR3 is TGTGCCAGCAGGTTGACGTCCGGGACAGGGAACACTGAAGCTTTCTTT. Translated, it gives CASRLTSGTGNTEAFF.

The CDR3 here is CASEKAGGSNSPLHF. CDR3 nucleotide sequence: TGTGCCAGCGAAAAAGCAGGCGGCAGTAATTCACCCCTCCACTTT. J is TRBJ1-6 and V is TRBV2; D is uncertain. The V gene lost 8 bases and the J gene lost 6 bases, with 17 bases spanning the gap. The germline CDR1 and CDR2 sequences are SNHLY and FYNNEI. The CDR3 consists of 15 residues.

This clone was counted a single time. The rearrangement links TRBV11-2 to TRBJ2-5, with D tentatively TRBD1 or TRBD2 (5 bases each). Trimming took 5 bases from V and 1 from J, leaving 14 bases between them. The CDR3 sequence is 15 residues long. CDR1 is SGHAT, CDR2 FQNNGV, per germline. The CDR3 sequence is CASSPHLGTQETQYF. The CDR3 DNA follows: TGTGCCAGCAGCCCCCATCTAGGGACCCAAGAGACCCAGTACTTC.

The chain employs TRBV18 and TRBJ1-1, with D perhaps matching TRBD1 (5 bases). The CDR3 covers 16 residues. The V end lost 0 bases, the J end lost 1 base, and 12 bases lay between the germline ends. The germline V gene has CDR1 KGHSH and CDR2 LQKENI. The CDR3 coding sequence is TGTGCCAGCTCACCACCGCAGGGTTCTCCGAACACTGAAGCTTTCTTT. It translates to CASSPPQGSPNTEAFF.

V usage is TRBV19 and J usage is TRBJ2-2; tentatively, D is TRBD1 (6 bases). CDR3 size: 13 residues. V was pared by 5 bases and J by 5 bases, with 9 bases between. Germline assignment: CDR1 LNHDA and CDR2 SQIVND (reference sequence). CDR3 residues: CASSHRETGELFF. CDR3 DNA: TGTGCCAGTAGTCACAGGGAAACCGGGGAGCTGTTTTTT.

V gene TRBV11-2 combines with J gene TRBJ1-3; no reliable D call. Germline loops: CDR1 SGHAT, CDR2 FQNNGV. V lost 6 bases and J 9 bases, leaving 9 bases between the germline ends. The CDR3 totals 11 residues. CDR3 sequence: CASSTGGTIYF. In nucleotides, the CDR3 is TGTGCCAGCAGTACGGGAGGCACCATATATTTT.

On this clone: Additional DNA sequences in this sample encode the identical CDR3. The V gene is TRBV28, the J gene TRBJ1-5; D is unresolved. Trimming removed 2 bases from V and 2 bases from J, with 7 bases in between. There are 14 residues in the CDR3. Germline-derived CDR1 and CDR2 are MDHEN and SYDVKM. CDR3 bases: TGTGCCAGCAGTTTACGTCAGCGCAATCAGCCCCAGCATTTT. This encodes CASSLRQRNQPQHF.

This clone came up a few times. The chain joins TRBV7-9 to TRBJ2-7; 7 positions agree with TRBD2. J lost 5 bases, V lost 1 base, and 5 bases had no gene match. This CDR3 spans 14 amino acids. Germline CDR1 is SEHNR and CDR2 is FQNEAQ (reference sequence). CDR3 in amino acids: CASSLVTGGDEQYF. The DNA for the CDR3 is TGTGCCAGCAGCTTAGTTACGGGAGGCGACGAGCAGTACTTC.

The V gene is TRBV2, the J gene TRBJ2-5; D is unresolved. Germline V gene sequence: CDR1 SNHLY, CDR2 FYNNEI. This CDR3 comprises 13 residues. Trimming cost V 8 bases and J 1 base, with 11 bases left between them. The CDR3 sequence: CASGWYSQETQYF. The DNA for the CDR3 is TGTGCCAGCGGTTGGTACTCCCAAGAGACCCAGTACTTC. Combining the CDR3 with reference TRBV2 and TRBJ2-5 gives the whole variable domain EPEVTQTPSHQVTQMGQEVILRCVPISNHLYFYWYRQILGQKVEFLVSFYNNEISEKSEIFDDQFSVERPDGSNFTLKIRSTKLEDSAMYFCASGWYSQETQYFGPGTRLLVL.

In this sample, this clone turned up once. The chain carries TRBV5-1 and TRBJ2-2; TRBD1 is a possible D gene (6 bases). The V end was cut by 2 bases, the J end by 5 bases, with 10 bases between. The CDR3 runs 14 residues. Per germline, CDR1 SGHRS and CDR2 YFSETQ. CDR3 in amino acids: CASSLGQGTGELFF. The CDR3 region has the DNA TGCGCCAGCAGCTTAGGCCAGGGGACCGGGGAGCTGTTTTTT.